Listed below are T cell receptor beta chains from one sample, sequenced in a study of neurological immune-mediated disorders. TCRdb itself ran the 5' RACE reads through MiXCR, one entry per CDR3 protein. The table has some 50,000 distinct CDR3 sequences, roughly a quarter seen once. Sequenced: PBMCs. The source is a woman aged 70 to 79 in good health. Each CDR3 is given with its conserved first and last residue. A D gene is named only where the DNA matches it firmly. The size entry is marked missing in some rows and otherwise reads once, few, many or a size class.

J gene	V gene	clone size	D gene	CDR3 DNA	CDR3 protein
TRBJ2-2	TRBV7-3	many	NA	TGTGCCAGCAGCCCAAACCCCGGCGAGGGGGATACCGGGGAGCTGTTTTTT	CASSPNPGEGDTGELFF
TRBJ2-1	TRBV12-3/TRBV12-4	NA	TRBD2	TGTGCCAGCAGTCCAACGACTAGCACTGAGCAGTTCTTC	CASSPTTSTEQFF
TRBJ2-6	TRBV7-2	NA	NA	TGTGCCAGCAGCTGGCCGCGGGTCTCTGGGGCCAACGTCCTGACTTTC	CASSWPRVSGANVLTF
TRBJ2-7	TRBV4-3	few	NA	TGCGCCAGCAGCCAAGATGTTGTAGCGAGCTACCCAACGGGCGAGCAGTACTTC	CASSQDVVASYPTGEQYF
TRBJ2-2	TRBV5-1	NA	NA	TGCGCCAGCAGCGGAGGCGGGGAACTGTATTTT	CASSGGGELYF
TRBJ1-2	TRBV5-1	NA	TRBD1	TGCGCCAGCAGCGAGGGACAGTTTGGTAATGGCTACACCTTC	CASSEGQFGNGYTF
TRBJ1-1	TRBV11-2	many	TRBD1	TGTGCCAGCAGTCAGGACAGGGGGCTAGAAGCTTTCTTT	CASSQDRGLEAFF
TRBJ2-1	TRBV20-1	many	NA	TGCAGTGCTCTGGGGAATGAGCAGTTCTTC	CSALGNEQFF
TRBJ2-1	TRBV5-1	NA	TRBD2	TGCGCCAGCAGCTTTGGTAGCGGGACATACAATGAGCAGTTCTTC	CASSFGSGTYNEQFF
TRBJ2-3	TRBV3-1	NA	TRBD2	TGTGCCAGCAGCCAATTCGGGGGGGTCCACACAGATACGCAGTATTTT	CASSQFGGVHTDTQYF
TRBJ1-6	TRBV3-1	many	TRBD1	TGTGCCAGCAGCCAGACAGGGGGCTCACCCCTCCACTTT	CASSQTGGSPLHF
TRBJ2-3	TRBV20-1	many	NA	TGCAGTGCTCCCCGAAGCCTCGGCACAGATACGCAGTATTTT	CSAPRSLGTDTQYF
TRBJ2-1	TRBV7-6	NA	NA	TGTGCCAGCAGCTCCAACGCAGGAGAGCAGCTCTTC	CASSSNAGEQLF
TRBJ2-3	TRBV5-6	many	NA	TGTGCCAGCAGACAGGACACAGATACGCAGTATTTT	CASRQDTDTQYF
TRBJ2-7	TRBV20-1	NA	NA	TGCAGTGCCCCGTTGGGCGGAGGCAACTACGAGCAGTACTTC	CSAPLGGGNYEQYF